A single sample gave rise to the 11 T cell receptor beta chains below, sequenced in a study of T-cell memory formation after mild COVID-19 listed by TCRdb under 2021. Library preparation used 5' RACE. Sequencing relied on an Illumina NovaSeq 6000. TCRdb's own reprocessing of the public reads used fastp at Q25 and MiXCR and kept productive beta chains. Identical CDR3 protein sequences are pooled into one entry, listed with their most common genes and DNA. Counted in this sample were around 510,000 distinct CDR3 sequences; less than 25% of them appeared once. The top ten clones comprise about 8.4% of the sample. Sequencing used PBMCs or a T cell subset sorted from them (not recorded which). Source of these receptors: an adult woman who had mild COVID-19 (a few samples of this study predate the infection). The sample titles of this study are shuffled in the database, so cell type and time point are left out; the donor was told from shared clones.

The chain joins TRBV24-1 to TRBJ2-1, with TRBD2 identical over 11 bases. V dropped 4 bases and J dropped 2; count of bases not matched to a gene: 3. Looked up from germline, CDR1 is KGHDR and CDR2 is SFDVKD. The CDR3 sequence is 16 residues long. This chain's CDR3 is CATSDPGLAAYNEQFF. The DNA of the CDR3 is TGTGCCACCAGTGACCCGGGACTAGCGGCCTACAATGAGCAGTTCTTC.

This clonotype has only a few counts. The junction departs from germline at one end; a sequencing error may be responsible. J is TRBJ2-3 and V is TRBV7-7; TRBD2 matches at 7 bases. Germline V lookup: CDR1 SSHAT, CDR2 FNYEAQ (reference sequence). This CDR3 has 17 amino acids. The CDR3 DNA sequence: TGTGCTAGCAGCCCTTGCGGTAGCGGGTCTAGCACAGATACGCAGTATTTT. It yields the protein CASSPCGSGSSTDTQYF.

The chain's CDR3 is CSARGLPDPPGQGVDTGELFF. In nucleotides, the CDR3 is TGCAGCGCGCGGGGGCTTCCAGACCCCCCGGGACAGGGAGTGGATACCGGGGAGCTGTTTTTT. The chain links TRBV29-1 to TRBJ2-2; TRBD1 aligns across 9 bases. The CDR3 has 21 residues. The ends lost 7 bases at V and 5 bases at J; junction bases unmatched: 29. Germline-derived CDR1 and CDR2 are SQVTM and ANQGSEA.

This clonotype was counted a few times. V is TRBV12-3 or TRBV12-4 and J is TRBJ1-5, with D hard to call. There are 14 residues in the CDR3. Trimming cost V 7 bases and J 6 bases, with 16 bases left between them. CDR3: CASIYGGEGQPQHF. CDR3 DNA sequence: TGTGCCAGCATCTACGGAGGTGAGGGTCAGCCCCAGCATTTT.

This chain's CDR3 is CASSELGQGSAYEQFF. The CDR3 coding sequence is TGTGCCAGCTCAGAGTTGGGGCAGGGGAGCGCTTATGAGCAGTTCTTC. The chain joins TRBV18 to TRBJ2-1, with D perhaps TRBD1 (6 bases). This CDR3 has 16 amino acids. The V and J ends lost 5 bases and 8 bases respectively, with 22 bases between them. Germline V lookup: CDR1 KGHSH, CDR2 LQKENI. The full variable domain, in which reference TRBV18 and TRBJ2-1 provide the parts outside the CDR3, is NAGVMQNPRHLVRRRGQEARLRCSPMKGHSHVYWYRQLPEEGLKFMVYLQKENIIDESGMPKERFSAEFPKEGPSILRIQQVVRGDSAAYFCASSELGQGSAYEQFFGPGTRLTVL.

CDR3 nucleotide sequence: TGTGCCTGGAGTGTGAAGCAGGGAAGGGGCTACACCTTC. Encoded protein: CAWSVKQGRGYTF. The chain uses TRBV30 and TRBJ1-2; D is perhaps TRBD1 (5 bases). Trimming removed 0 bases at V and 8 bases at J, with 13 bases between. CDR1 is GTSNPN and CDR2 is SVGIG in the germline V gene (reference sequence). CDR3 length: 13 residues. Looking up the rest from reference TRBV30 and TRBJ1-2 gives the full variable domain: SQTIHQWPATLVQPVGSPLSLECTVEGTSNPNLYWYRQAAGRGLQLLFYSVGIGQISSEVPQNLSASRPQDRQFILSSKKLLLSDSGFYLCAWSVKQGRGYTFGSGTRLTVV.

The chain combines TRBV20-1 with TRBJ1-3; D unclear. Germline-derived CDR1 and CDR2 are DFQATT and SNEGSKA (reference sequence). The CDR3 covers 12 residues. V was pared by 4 bases and J by 4 bases, with 8 bases between. The DNA of the CDR3 is TGCAGTGCTAATAAGGCCGGAAACACCATATATTTT. Its translation: CSANKAGNTIYF.

This clonotype was found a few times. The chain employs TRBV7-9 and TRBJ2-7; TRBD2 might be the D (5 bases). This CDR3 comprises 15 residues. V shed 3 bases and J shed 2 bases, with 14 bases lying between them. The germline V gene encodes CDR1 SEHNR and CDR2 FQNEAQ (reference sequence). The CDR3 bases are TGTGCCAGCAGCTTTATCGGGGTTGGCGCCTACGAGCAGTACTTC. This translates into CASSFIGVGAYEQYF.

This clonotype appeared a single time. J is TRBJ2-7 and V is TRBV20-1; 7 bases are shared with TRBD2. Trimming at V came to 3 bases and at J to 3 bases, leaving 5 bases not matched to a gene. This CDR3 spans 13 amino acids. Germline V CDR1 and CDR2: DFQATT, SNEGSKA (reference sequence). The CDR3 DNA reads TGCAGTGCTAGTGCGGGAGACAGCTACGAGCAGTACTTC. As protein: CSASAGDSYEQYF.

This clonotype was counted only a few times. The chain carries TRBV3-1 and TRBJ2-3; a possible D gene is TRBD2 (5 bases). From germline, CDR1 is LGHDT and CDR2 YNNKEL (reference sequence). This CDR3 is built from 15 residues. V lost 4 bases and J lost 2, with 13 bases in between. Here the CDR3 reads CASSRQLVPTDTQYF. CDR3 nucleotide sequence: TGTGCCAGCAGCCGTCAACTAGTGCCCACAGATACGCAGTATTTT.

This clonotype showed up many times. The chain has TRBV20-1 and TRBJ1-6; 8 positions match TRBD1. J lost 8 bases, V lost 5 bases, and 11 bases had no gene match. The germline V gene has CDR1 DFQATT and CDR2 SNEGSKA (reference sequence). The CDR3 is 15 amino acids. The DNA of the CDR3 is TGCAGTGCTTCCAGAAACAGGGGGAGGGATTCACCCCTCCACTTT. It encodes CSASRNRGRDSPLHF.